Shown below are 4 T cell receptor beta chains from a single sample sequenced in a study of human T cells and chemical hapten exposure. Via MiXCR, TCRdb re-called the RACE reads, giving one row per CDR3 protein. The sample carries 70,000 to 85,000 distinct CDR3 sequences, over 7% recorded once. Time point denoted: healthy volunteer bleed at 6 weeks. It was from unfractionated whole blood that total RNA was extracted. The specimen sequenced was whole blood. The receptors were gathered from a male donor in good health. Some clones in this sample may be carry-over from other donors' samples.

This clonotype was counted many times. This chain links TRBV14 with TRBJ2-2, with D tentatively TRBD1 (6 bases). The V end lost 2 bases, the J end lost 4 bases, and 14 bases lay between the germline ends. The CDR3 spans 16 residues. CDR1 and CDR2 from the germline V gene are SGHDN and FVKESK. The CDR3 sequence is CASSQQPRGGTGELFF. The CDR3 bases are TGTGCCAGCAGCCAACAACCCAGGGGCGGCACCGGGGAGCTGTTTTTT.

This chain's CDR3 is CASSFGLAAGTDTQYF. As DNA, the CDR3 is TGTGCCAGCAGTTTTGGGCTAGCGGCGGGCACAGATACGCAGTATTTT. The chain carries TRBV12-3 or TRBV12-4 and TRBJ2-3; 7 bases align to TRBD2. J lost 1 base, V lost 3 bases, and 7 bases had no gene match. The CDR3 runs to 16 residues.

This clonotype has a count of ten or more. The rearrangement joins TRBV4-2 to TRBJ1-2, with 10 bases lining up with TRBD1. This CDR3 has 16 amino acids. CDR1 LGHNA and CDR2 YNFKEQ come from the germline V gene. V was pared by 1 base and J by 0 bases, with 2 bases of the junction left unmatched. CDR3 sequence (DNA): TGTGCCAGCAGCCAAGCTGACAGGGGGCCTAACTATGGCTACACCTTC. Amino acid sequence: CASSQADRGPNYGYTF.

This clonotype was seen repeatedly, ten times or more. The genes are TRBV12-3 or TRBV12-4 and TRBJ1-5; D unclear. The CDR3 has 15 residues. Trimming removed 6 bases at V and 4 bases at J, with 16 bases between. CDR3 DNA sequence: TGTGCCAGCAGATCGGGGATCGGGTTTAATCAGCCCCAGCATTTT. It codes for CASRSGIGFNQPQHF.